The 26 T cell receptor beta chains reported below all come from one sample, sequenced in a study of T-cell reconstitution after alpha-beta-depleted transplantation in children. Preparation of the TCRbeta library involved a method that used unique molecular identifiers. A single record per CDR3 protein comes from TCRdb applying MiXCR to the PCR reads. Here the sample spans around 600,000 distinct CDR3 sequences, under 25% being singletons. The source was PBMCs, mostly from graft donor cells, collected 360 days after TCRalphabeta/CD19-depleted stem cell transplant. These receptors were obtained from a boy under two years old who had a stem cell transplant for acute myeloid leukemia, so the T cells may come from the graft donor.

This clonotype was counted many times. This chain links TRBV29-1 with TRBJ2-1; D is perhaps TRBD1 (6 bases). With 0 bases removed from V and 2 bases from J, the gap between germline ends came to 14 bases. This CDR3 has 16 amino acids. CDR1 and CDR2 (germline): SQVTM, ANQGSEA. The CDR3 loop is CSVEEDRGRPYNEQFF. DNA for the CDR3: TGCAGCGTTGAAGAGGATAGGGGGAGACCCTACAATGAGCAGTTCTTC.

Notes on this clonotype: A clone one base away is much larger, so this may be a read error. This chain links TRBV15 with TRBJ1-5, with D unclear. This CDR3 is 14 amino acids long. V gave up 0 bases and J gave up 2 bases, with 5 bases separating them. Germline loops: CDR1 LNHNV, CDR2 YYDKDF (reference sequence). The CDR3 spells CATSRDGGNQPQHF. The DNA for the CDR3 is TGTGCCACCAGCAGAGATGGGGGCAATCAGCCCCAGCATTTT.

A few counts support this clonotype. V and J are TRBV5-4 and TRBJ2-2; 9 bases are a match to TRBD1. Germline values: CDR1 SGHNT, CDR2 YYREEE (reference sequence). The CDR3 is 14 amino acids. Losses at the gene ends were 4 bases for V and 10 bases for J; bases not matched to a gene: 8. CDR3 in DNA: TGTGCCAGCAGCCAGGACAGGGGTTTTCAGGAGCTGTTTTTT. Amino acid sequence: CASSQDRGFQELFF.

V is TRBV28 and J is TRBJ1-1, with D unclear. Trimming removed 1 base at V and 1 base at J, with 16 bases between. Germline V gene lookup returns CDR1 MDHEN and CDR2 SYDVKM. CDR3 length equals 17 residues. CDR3 nucleotide sequence: TGTGCCAGCAGTTTATTTGGGATAGGATCCCAGAACACTGAAGCTTTCTTT. Its translation is CASSLFGIGSQNTEAFF.

This clonotype occurred a few times. The chain recombines TRBV20-1 with TRBJ2-1; 7 nucleotides match TRBD2. The CDR3 spans 14 residues. Germline CDR1 is DFQATT and CDR2 is SNEGSKA (reference sequence). The trim removed 5 bases at V and 1 base at J, leaving 5 bases unmatched. The CDR3 DNA reads as TGCAGTGCTGAGAGACTAGCTTCCTACAATGAGCAGTTCTTC. It is translated as CSAERLASYNEQFF.

This clonotype showed up many times. The chain recombines TRBV20-1 with TRBJ1-2; the match to TRBD1 covers 7 bases. J was trimmed by 4 bases and V by 1 base; bases with no gene match: 6. The CDR3 is made up of 14 amino acids. CDR1 is DFQATT, CDR2 SNEGSKA, per germline (reference sequence). The CDR3 nucleotides are TGCAGTGCTAGAGGCACGACAGGGAGCTATGGCTACACCTTC. Translated: CSARGTTGSYGYTF.

At least ten counts were recorded for this clonotype. The chain has TRBV10-3 and TRBJ2-1; 8 bases line up with TRBD2. The V gene's germline CDR1 is ENHRY and CDR2 SYGVKD. J gave up 8 bases and V 6 bases, and 6 bases lay outside the gene matches. This CDR3 has 13 residues. CDR3 DNA sequence: TGTGCCATCAGCGGGGGGGCCTTCGATGAGCAGTTCTTC. Residues: CAISGGAFDEQFF.

In regard to this clonotype: The CDR3 carries no conserved terminal phenylalanine or tryptophan, so it likely arises from a read error. The chain is built from TRBV12-3 or TRBV12-4 and TRBJ2-3, with TRBD2 matching 10 bases. The CDR3 is 15 residues long. V lost 6 bases, J lost 6 bases, and 9 bases stayed unmatched. The CDR3 loop reads CASSPSGGGIDTQYC. For the CDR3, the DNA is TGTGCCAGCAGCCCCAGCGGGGGGGGTATTGATACGCAGTATTGT.

This clonotype has a handful of counts. The chain uses TRBV12-3 or TRBV12-4 and TRBJ1-3, with a possible D match to TRBD1 (6 bases). Trimming shortened V by 5 bases and J by 8 bases, and 7 bases separated the two germline ends. The CDR3 is 11 amino acids. The CDR3: CASSRGDTIYF. DNA of the CDR3: TGTGCCAGCAGTAGGGGGGACACCATATATTTT.

The chain couples TRBV7-9 to TRBJ2-1; D is possibly TRBD1 or TRBD2 (6 bases each). This CDR3 has 15 residues. Trimming cost V 3 bases and J 5 bases, with 14 bases left between them. Germline V gene sequence: CDR1 SEHNR, CDR2 FQNEAQ (reference sequence). CDR3 nucleotide sequence: TGTGCCAGCAGCTTTGAGGGGGGCTTTGACAATGAGCAGTTCTTC. Its protein product is CASSFEGGFDNEQFF. The whole variable domain, filled in from reference TRBV7-9 and TRBJ2-1, reads DTGVSQNPRHKITKRGQNVTFRCDPISEHNRLYWYRQTLGQGPEFLTYFQNEAQLEKSRLLSDRFSAERPKGSFSTLEIQRTEQGDSAMYLCASSFEGGFDNEQFFGPGTRLTVL.

This clonotype was seen repeatedly, ten times or more. This chain connects TRBV10-3 to TRBJ2-1, with 8 bases lining up with TRBD2. Trimming at V came to 4 bases and at J to 10 bases, leaving 6 bases not matched to a gene. CDR1 is ENHRY, CDR2 SYGVKD, per germline. This CDR3 region has 13 residues. The CDR3 sequence: CAISGTSIDEQFF. In DNA, the CDR3 is TGTGCCATCAGTGGGACTAGCATAGACGAGCAGTTCTTC.

The chain employs TRBV25-1 and TRBJ2-3; maybe TRBD1 (6 bases). The CDR3 is 14 amino acids. From germline, CDR1 is MGHDK and CDR2 SYGVNS. Trimming shortened V by 10 bases and J by 6 bases, and 20 bases separated the two germline ends. CDR3 DNA: TGTGCCATCGCCCGCAGGGGACGAGGGGATACGCAGTATTTT. The encoded protein is CAIARRGRGDTQYF.

This chain links TRBV7-2 with TRBJ2-1, with 7 positions matching TRBD1. CDR1 and CDR2 (germline): SGHTA, FQGNSA. The CDR3 sequence is 12 residues long. V was pared by 3 bases and J by 15 bases, with 8 bases of the junction left unmatched. CDR3 sequence (DNA): TGTGCCAGCAGCTTGACAGGGATCGGTCGGTTCTTC. This translates into CASSLTGIGRFF. Combining the CDR3 with reference TRBV7-2 and TRBJ2-1 gives the whole variable domain GAGVSQSPSNKVTEKGKDVELRCDPISGHTALYWYRQSLGQGLEFLIYFQGNSAPDKSGLPSDRFSAERTGGSVSTLTIQRTQQEDSAVYLCASSLTGIGRFFGPGTRLTVL.

The chain has TRBV5-1 and TRBJ2-2; D not certain. Trimming removed 4 bases at V and 9 bases at J, with 7 bases between. The CDR3 is 11 residues long. CDR1 and CDR2 (germline): SGHRS, YFSETQ. CDR3 nucleotides: TGCGCCAGCAGCACCAGAAGGGAGCTGTTTTTT. Protein sequence: CASSTRRELFF.

This clonotype was seen repeatedly, ten times or more. DNA for the CDR3: TGCAGCGTTGACATTGGGGGAGAGACCCAGTACTTC. Protein product: CSVDIGGETQYF. This rearrangement joins TRBV29-1 to TRBJ2-5; either TRBD1 or TRBD2 may fit D (5 bases each). CDR1 is SQVTM, CDR2 ANQGSEA, per germline. This CDR3 spans 12 amino acids. Trimming stripped 3 bases from V and 4 bases from J, with 9 bases between.

At least ten counts were recorded for this clonotype. The chain joins TRBV20-1 to TRBJ2-7; 7 bases are a match to TRBD2. This CDR3 region has 14 residues. Trimming at V came to 3 bases and at J to 2 bases, leaving 7 bases not matched to a gene. CDR1 and CDR2 from the germline V gene are DFQATT and SNEGSKA (reference sequence). The CDR3 nucleotides read TGCAGTGCTAGGTTAGGCGGGGGTCCCTACGAGCAGTACTTC. Translating gives CSARLGGGPYEQYF.

This clonotype was detected many times. The J gene is TRBJ2-1, the V gene TRBV7-2; perhaps TRBD2 as D (6 bases). Germline V gene sequence: CDR1 SGHTA, CDR2 FQGNSA. The length of the CDR3 is 14 residues. With 5 bases removed from V and 7 bases from J, the gap between germline ends came to 15 bases. CDR3 region: CASSPGGGNNEQFF. In DNA form, the CDR3 reads TGTGCCAGCAGCCCCGGTGGAGGGAATAATGAGCAGTTCTTC.

The rearrangement joins TRBV6-2 or TRBV6-3 to TRBJ1-5, with a possible D match to TRBD1 (6 bases). Germline CDR1 is MNHEY and CDR2 is SVGEGT. The V end was cut by 5 bases, the J end by 3 bases, with 11 bases between. The CDR3 has 14 amino acids. CDR3 nucleotide sequence: TGTGCCAGCAGTGCCCAGGGGCTCAATCAGCCCCAGCATTTT. Amino acids: CASSAQGLNQPQHF.

This clonotype has more than one count but fewer than ten. CDR3 protein: CSARDVAAPQETQYF. The CDR3 DNA sequence: TGCAGTGCTAGGGACGTGGCGGCGCCTCAAGAGACCCAGTACTTC. J is TRBJ2-5 and V is TRBV20-1; D unresolved. Germline loops: CDR1 DFQATT, CDR2 SNEGSKA (reference sequence). Trimming shortened V by 3 bases and J by 2 bases, and 16 bases separated the two germline ends. The length of the CDR3 is 15 residues.

This chain links TRBV4-3 with TRBJ2-2; D possibly corresponds to TRBD1 (6 bases). V lost 5 bases, J lost 0 bases, and 10 bases lay in between. Germline V gene sequence: CDR1 LGHNA, CDR2 YSLEER. The CDR3 is made up of 15 amino acids. This CDR3 reads CASSSGAPNTGELFF. In nucleotides, the CDR3 is TGCGCCAGCAGCTCAGGGGCCCCGAACACCGGGGAGCTGTTTTTT.

The rearrangement links TRBV12-3 or TRBV12-4 to TRBJ1-5; no firm D call. The CDR3 has 15 amino acids. V lost 1 base and J 5 bases, leaving 12 bases between the germline ends. The CDR3 protein is CASSLDGRSYQPQHF. Written as DNA, the CDR3 is TGTGCCAGCAGTTTAGATGGCAGGAGCTATCAGCCCCAGCATTTT.

CDR3 DNA sequence: TGTGCCAGCAGTTTTATACCCATAGATACGCAGTATTTT. It translates to CASSFIPIDTQYF. The chain is built from TRBV12-3 or TRBV12-4 and TRBJ2-3; D is unclear. This CDR3 region has 13 residues. V lost 3 bases, J lost 5 bases, and 9 bases lay in between.

This clonotype came up many times. The chain is built from TRBV6-6 and TRBJ2-7, with D perhaps matching TRBD1 or TRBD2 (5 bases each). The CDR3 spans 13 residues. In germline, CDR1 is MNHNY, CDR2 SVGAGI (reference sequence). Trimming cost V 6 bases and J 9 bases, with 18 bases left between them. CDR3 loop: CASSPGPEHGQYV. The CDR3 bases are TGTGCCAGCAGCCCGGGACCCGAGCACGGGCAGTACGTC.

The rearrangement links TRBV4-1 to TRBJ2-7; D unresolved. Trimming took 0 bases from V and 3 from J, leaving 6 bases between them. This CDR3 has 13 residues. Germline CDR1 and CDR2: MGHRA and YSYEKL. As DNA, the CDR3 is TGCGCCAGCAGCCAAGAAACGTTCTACGAGCAGTACTTC. It yields the protein CASSQETFYEQYF.

J is TRBJ2-7 and V is TRBV4-3, with a weak D call TRBD1 (6 bases). Trimming took 0 bases from V and 3 from J, leaving 12 bases between them. The germline V gene has CDR1 LGHNA and CDR2 YSLEER. The CDR3 loop spans 15 amino acids. CDR3 region: CASSQDRAGDYEQYF. Written as DNA, the CDR3 is TGCGCCAGCAGCCAAGATAGGGCAGGGGACTACGAGCAGTACTTC.

The V and J genes are TRBV6-2 or TRBV6-3 and TRBJ1-6; 10 positions match TRBD1. The CDR3 consists of 15 residues. J gave up 5 bases and V 2 bases, and 0 bases lay outside the gene matches. Germline values: CDR1 MNHEY, CDR2 SVGEGT. CDR3 sequence (DNA): TGTGCCAGCAGTTACGGGACAGGGGATAATTCACCCCTCCACTTT. Translated: CASSYGTGDNSPLHF.